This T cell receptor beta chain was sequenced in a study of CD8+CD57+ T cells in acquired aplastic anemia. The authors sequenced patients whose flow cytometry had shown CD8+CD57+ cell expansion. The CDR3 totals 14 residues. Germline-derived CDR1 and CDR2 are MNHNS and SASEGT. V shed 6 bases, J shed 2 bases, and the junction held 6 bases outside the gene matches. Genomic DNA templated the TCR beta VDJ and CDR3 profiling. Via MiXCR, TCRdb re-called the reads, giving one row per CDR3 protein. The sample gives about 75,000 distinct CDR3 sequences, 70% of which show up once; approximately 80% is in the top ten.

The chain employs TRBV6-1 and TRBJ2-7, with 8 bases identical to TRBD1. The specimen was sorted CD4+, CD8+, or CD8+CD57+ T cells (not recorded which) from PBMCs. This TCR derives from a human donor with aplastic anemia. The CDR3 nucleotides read TGTGCCAGCAGCGAGGGCAGGGGGCCCTACGAGCAGTACTTC. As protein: CASSEGRGPYEQYF.